These 24 T cell receptor beta chains originate from one sample sequenced in a study of cytomegalovirus exposure and HLA in healthy donors. The method was immunoSEQ multiplex PCR; TCRdb's version includes in-frame clones alone and lacks a portion of them. There are tens of thousands of clones in the sample; 75% to 90% occur only once, and around 1.5% lies in the top ten. Sequenced input: PBMCs. These receptors were obtained from a woman aged 18-30 years in good health and CMV-seronegative.

CDR3 sequence: CASSIMTGAGGTEAFF. DNA of the CDR3: TGTGCCAGTAGTATTATGACAGGGGCCGGTGGCACTGAAGCTTTCTTT. This chain connects TRBV19 to TRBJ1-1; 8 nucleotides match TRBD1. There are 16 residues in the CDR3. CDR1 is LNHDA and CDR2 is SQIVND in the germline V gene (reference sequence). J was trimmed by 4 bases and V by 3 bases; bases with no gene match: 10.

The chain is built from TRBV5-4 and TRBJ2-5; 11 bases line up with TRBD2. J was trimmed by 2 bases and V by 4 bases; bases with no gene match: 4. Looked up from germline, CDR1 is SGHNT and CDR2 is YYREEE (reference sequence). The CDR3 is 15 residues long. CDR3 amino acids: CASSIRLAGQETQYF. The CDR3 DNA reads TGTGCCAGCAGCATTCGACTAGCGGGACAAGAGACCCAGTACTTC.

The rearrangement joins TRBV10-2 to TRBJ2-3; no reliable D call. There are 12 residues in the CDR3. The V gene's germline CDR1 is WSHSY and CDR2 SAAADI. V was clipped by 3 bases and J by 2 bases, with 3 bases between them. DNA of the CDR3: TGCGCCAGCAGTGACCTCACAGATACGCAGTATTTT. Amino acids: CASSDLTDTQYF.

This chain connects TRBV10-3 to TRBJ2-1; D unclear. Trimming pared 5 bases from V and 7 bases from J, leaving 9 bases between. There are 12 residues in the CDR3. Germline loops: CDR1 ENHRY, CDR2 SYGVKD. CDR3 residues: CAISSEINEQFF. The CDR3 DNA follows: TGTGCCATCAGTTCTGAGATTAATGAGCAGTTCTTC.

The chain links TRBV5-1 to TRBJ1-1, with 11 bases lining up with TRBD1. This CDR3 spans 13 amino acids. Trimming cost V 6 bases and J 6 bases; bases outside gene matches: 4. Per the germline V gene, CDR1 is SGHRS and CDR2 is YFSETQ. CDR3 amino acids: CASTPGQGAEAFF. The CDR3 DNA reads TGCGCCAGCACCCCGGGACAGGGGGCTGAAGCTTTCTTT.

With respect to this clone: Other DNA sequences in the same sample also yield this CDR3. The chain carries TRBV18 and TRBJ1-2, with unresolved D. Trimming removed 3 bases at V and 2 bases at J, with 10 bases between. CDR1 is KGHSH and CDR2 is LQKENI in the germline V gene. This CDR3 has 14 residues. CDR3 sequence (DNA): TGTGCCAGCTCACCTGGGCAACAGAACTATGGCTACACCTTC. This translates into CASSPGQQNYGYTF.

The chain recombines TRBV7-3 with TRBJ2-5, with TRBD1 as a possible D gene (6 bases). V lost 5 bases and J lost 5, with 18 bases in between. In germline, CDR1 is SGHTA, CDR2 FQGTGA. The CDR3 is 15 amino acids. CDR3 DNA sequence: TGTGCCAGCAGCCCCACTTTTGGGGGCCGGGAGACCCAGTACTTC. Its protein product is CASSPTFGGRETQYF.

This chain uses TRBV7-2 with TRBJ2-1; D is unclear. Germline V CDR1 and CDR2: SGHTA, FQGNSA. This CDR3 is built from 12 residues. Trimming pared 6 bases from V and 6 bases from J, leaving 9 bases between. The CDR3 DNA follows: TGTGCCAGCAGTTTTATCCGCAATGAGCAGTTCTTC. Amino acids: CASSFIRNEQFF.

Remarks on this clone: At one end, the junction sequence differs from germline, possibly due to a read error. The rearrangement joins TRBV29-1 to TRBJ2-3; 8 nucleotides agree with TRBD1. CDR3 length: 18 amino acids. CDR1 and CDR2 from the germline V gene are SQVTM and ANQGSEA. The CDR3 DNA follows: TGCAGCGTTGAAGATTACCGCTCGGACAGGGTAAATGGCAGATACGCAGTATTT. Its translation is CSVEDYRSDRVNGRYAVF.

V gene TRBV18 combines with J gene TRBJ2-2; D is ambiguous. This CDR3 is built from 13 residues. CDR1 is KGHSH, CDR2 LQKENI, per germline. V lost 1 base, J lost 5 bases, and 5 bases lay in between. The DNA of the CDR3 is TGTGCCAGCTCACCACGAGTGACCGGGGAGCTGTTTTTT. It specifies CASSPRVTGELFF.

This rearrangement joins TRBV10-1 to TRBJ2-2; the match to TRBD2 covers 14 bases. V lost 8 bases and J lost 3; bases outside the gene matches: 11. The germline gives CDR1 WNHNN, CDR2 SYGVQD (reference sequence). This CDR3 region has 18 residues. The CDR3 coding sequence is TGCGCCAGCGACGATTCGACTAGCGGGAGGGCCGACACCGGGGAGCTGTTTTTT. This sequence encodes CASDDSTSGRADTGELFF.

This chain connects TRBV29-1 to TRBJ2-2; TRBD1 might be the D (5 bases). V was pared by 4 bases and J by 6 bases, with 15 bases between. Germline V gene lookup returns CDR1 SQVTM and CDR2 ANQGSEA. CDR3 length: 14 amino acids. The CDR3 DNA reads TGCAGCGTTGTAGTGTCAGGGAAGGCCGGGGAGCTGTTTTTT. Protein sequence: CSVVVSGKAGELFF.

This clone was detected only once. The J gene is TRBJ2-1, the V gene TRBV9, with D unclear. Germline V gene data show CDR1 as SGDLS and CDR2 as YYNGEE. The CDR3 sequence is 16 residues long. V was trimmed by 3 bases and J by 0 bases, leaving 13 bases between them. The CDR3 DNA is TGTGCCAGCAGCGCCCCGCGGCCCAGCTCCTACAATGAGCAGTTCTTC. It codes for CASSAPRPSSYNEQFF.

Regarding this clone: One end of the junction fails to match germline, which may point to a read error. This rearrangement joins TRBV4-2 to TRBJ2-1; 9 nucleotides agree with TRBD1. Germline lookup yields CDR1 LGHNA and CDR2 YNFKEQ. This CDR3 spans 13 amino acids. CDR3 bases: TGTGCCAGCAGCCAAGAAGAGGGACAGGGTTCAATCTTC. This translates into CASSQEEGQGSIF.

This rearrangement joins TRBV4-3 to TRBJ1-5; D remains unclear. This CDR3 region has 14 residues. Germline V gene data show CDR1 as LGHNA and CDR2 as YSLEER. V lost 0 bases, J lost 0 bases, and 3 bases lay in between. The CDR3: CASSQEYSNQPQHF. In DNA form, the CDR3 reads TGCGCCAGCAGCCAAGAATATAGCAATCAGCCCCAGCATTTT.

This chain connects TRBV14 to TRBJ2-1; weak D call: TRBD2 (6 bases). Looked up from germline, CDR1 is SGHDN and CDR2 is FVKESK. This CDR3 spans 15 amino acids. V dropped 0 bases and J dropped 8 bases, with 14 bases sitting between them. The CDR3 DNA follows: TGTGCCAGCAGCCAAGACCTCTCGGGAGACCATGAGCAGTTCTTC. Translation gives CASSQDLSGDHEQFF.

The gene calls are TRBV6-6 and TRBJ1-2; tentative D call: TRBD1 (5 bases). CDR1 is MNHNY, CDR2 SVGAGI, per germline (reference sequence). Trimming took off 8 bases at V and 8 bases at J, with 21 bases between the two ends. The CDR3 length is 14 residues. The CDR3 sequence: CASVEQQGRGGYTF. Here the CDR3 DNA reads TGTGCCAGCGTCGAACAGCAGGGTAGGGGCGGCTACACCTTC.

The chain couples TRBV6-6 to TRBJ2-7, with a weak D call TRBD1 (5 bases). Germline CDR1 is MNHNY and CDR2 is SVGAGI (reference sequence). V was pared by 2 bases and J by 1 base, with 9 bases between. CDR3 length: 14 residues. The CDR3 DNA sequence: TGTGCCAGCAGTTACGGGGCCCGGTCCTACGAGCAGTACTTC. This codes for CASSYGARSYEQYF.

The chain links TRBV7-2 to TRBJ2-5, with 8 positions matching TRBD2. The CDR3 covers 15 residues. CDR1 and CDR2 from the germline V gene are SGHTA and FQGNSA. With 3 bases clipped from V and 10 bases from J, the junction kept 13 bases outside the gene matches. In DNA form, the CDR3 reads TGTGCCAGCAGCTTCTCGGCGGGAGGTATAGCGGGCCAGTACTTC. Translated, it gives CASSFSAGGIAGQYF.

This chain links TRBV9 with TRBJ2-1; 9 bases are a match to TRBD2. The germline gives CDR1 SGDLS, CDR2 YYNGEE. V lost 3 bases and J lost 0; bases outside the gene matches: 7. The CDR3 spans 17 residues. CDR3 residues: CASSARSSGISYNEQFF. In nucleotides, the CDR3 is TGTGCCAGCAGCGCCAGATCTAGCGGGATCTCCTACAATGAGCAGTTCTTC.

V usage is TRBV28 and J usage is TRBJ2-7, with 7 bases that match TRBD1. CDR3 length: 15 amino acids. Losses at the gene ends were 6 bases for V and 4 bases for J; bases not matched to a gene: 12. CDR1 and CDR2 (germline): MDHEN, SYDVKM. The DNA for the CDR3 is TGTGCCAGCAGCTTGACAGGGCTTATTTATTACGAGCAGTACTTC. Translated, it gives CASSLTGLIYYEQYF.

The chain has TRBV29-1 and TRBJ2-1; 7 bases are a match to TRBD2. With V trimmed by 4 bases and J by 4 bases, 1 base remained unmatched. CDR3 size: 12 residues. Germline assignment: CDR1 SQVTM and CDR2 ANQGSEA. The CDR3 is CSVGTRYNEQFF. CDR3 coding DNA: TGCAGCGTTGGGACTAGATACAATGAGCAGTTCTTC.

The chain uses TRBV11-2 and TRBJ2-7, with 11 bases identical to TRBD2. This CDR3 is 16 amino acids long. Germline V gives CDR1 SGHAT, CDR2 FQNNGV. The J segment lost 1 base and the V segment lost 1 base, leaving 3 bases of the junction unmatched. CDR3 loop: CASSLGLAGGSYEQYF. CDR3 in DNA: TGTGCCAGCAGCTTAGGGCTAGCGGGGGGTTCCTACGAGCAGTACTTC.

The rearrangement joins TRBV7-9 to TRBJ1-1, with D maybe TRBD1 (6 bases). V lost 3 bases and J lost 3, with 20 bases in between. The CDR3 has 17 residues. Looked up from germline, CDR1 is SEHNR and CDR2 is FQNEAQ (reference sequence). CDR3 DNA: TGTGCCAGCAGCTTCACAGGGCTAAGCGGGGCGGACACTGAAGCTTTCTTT. It specifies CASSFTGLSGADTEAFF.